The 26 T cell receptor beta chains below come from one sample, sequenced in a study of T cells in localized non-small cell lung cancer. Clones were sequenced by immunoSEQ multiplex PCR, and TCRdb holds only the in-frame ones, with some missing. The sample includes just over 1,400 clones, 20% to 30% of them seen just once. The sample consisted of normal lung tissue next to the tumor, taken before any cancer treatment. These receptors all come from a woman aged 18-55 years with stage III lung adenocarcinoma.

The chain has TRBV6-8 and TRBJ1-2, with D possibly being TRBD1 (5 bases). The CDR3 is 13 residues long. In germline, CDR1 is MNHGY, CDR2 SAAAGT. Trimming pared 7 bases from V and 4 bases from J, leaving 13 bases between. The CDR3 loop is CASMSRALYGYTF. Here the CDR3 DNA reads TGTGCCAGCATGAGCAGGGCGCTCTATGGCTACACCTTC.

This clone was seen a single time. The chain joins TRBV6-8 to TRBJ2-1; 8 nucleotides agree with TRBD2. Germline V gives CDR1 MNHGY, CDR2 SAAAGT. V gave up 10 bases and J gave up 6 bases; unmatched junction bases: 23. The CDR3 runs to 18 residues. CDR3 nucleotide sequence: TGTGCCATCAGAATGTCGGGGGATCAGGGCGGGGGGCTCAATGAGCAGTTCTTC. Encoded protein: CAIRMSGDQGGGLNEQFF.

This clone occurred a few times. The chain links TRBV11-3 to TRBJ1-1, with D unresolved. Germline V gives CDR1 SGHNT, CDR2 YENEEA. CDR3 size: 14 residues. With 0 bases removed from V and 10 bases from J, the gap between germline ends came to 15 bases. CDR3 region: CASSLESLKLGAFF. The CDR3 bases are TGTGCCAGCAGCTTAGAAAGCCTCAAACTGGGAGCTTTCTTT.

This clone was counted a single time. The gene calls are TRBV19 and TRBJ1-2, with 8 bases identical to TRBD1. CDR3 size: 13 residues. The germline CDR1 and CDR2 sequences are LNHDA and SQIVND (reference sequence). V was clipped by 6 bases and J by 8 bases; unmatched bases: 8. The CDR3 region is CASRDRGPLGYTF. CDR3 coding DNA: TGTGCCAGTAGAGACAGGGGCCCTTTGGGCTACACCTTC.

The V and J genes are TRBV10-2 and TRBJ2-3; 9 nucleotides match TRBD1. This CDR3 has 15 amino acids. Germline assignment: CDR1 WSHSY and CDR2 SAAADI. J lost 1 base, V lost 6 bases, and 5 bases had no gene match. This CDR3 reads CASSPGQGGTDTQYF. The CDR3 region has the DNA TGCGCCAGCAGCCCGGGACAGGGAGGCACAGATACGCAGTATTTT.

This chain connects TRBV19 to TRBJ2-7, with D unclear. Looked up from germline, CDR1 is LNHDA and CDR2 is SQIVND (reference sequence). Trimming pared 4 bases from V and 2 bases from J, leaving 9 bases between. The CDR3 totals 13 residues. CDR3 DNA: TGTGCCAGTAGTAGCGAAGGAGCCTACGAGCAGTACTTC. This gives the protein CASSSEGAYEQYF.

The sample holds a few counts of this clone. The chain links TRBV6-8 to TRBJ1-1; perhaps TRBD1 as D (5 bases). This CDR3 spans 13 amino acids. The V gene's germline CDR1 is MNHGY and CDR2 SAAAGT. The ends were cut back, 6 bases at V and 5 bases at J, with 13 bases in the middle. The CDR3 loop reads CASSLKGVTEAFF. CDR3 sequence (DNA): TGTGCCAGCAGCTTAAAAGGGGTAACTGAAGCTTTCTTT.

CDR3 in amino acids: CASGLWDRRYGYTF. CDR3 DNA: TGTGCTAGTGGTTTGTGGGACAGACGTTATGGCTACACCTTC. The chain links TRBV12-5 to TRBJ1-2; 7 nucleotides align to TRBD1. The germline gives CDR1 LGHNT, CDR2 FRNRAP. With 2 bases clipped from V and 5 bases from J, the junction kept 5 bases outside the gene matches. This CDR3 is 14 amino acids long.

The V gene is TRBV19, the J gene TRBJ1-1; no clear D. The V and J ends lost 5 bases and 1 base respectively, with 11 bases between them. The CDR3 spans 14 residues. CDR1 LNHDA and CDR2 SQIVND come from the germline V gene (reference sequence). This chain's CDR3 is CASSVRIGNTEAFF. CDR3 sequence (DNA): TGTGCCAGTAGTGTCCGGATTGGGAACACTGAAGCTTTCTTT.

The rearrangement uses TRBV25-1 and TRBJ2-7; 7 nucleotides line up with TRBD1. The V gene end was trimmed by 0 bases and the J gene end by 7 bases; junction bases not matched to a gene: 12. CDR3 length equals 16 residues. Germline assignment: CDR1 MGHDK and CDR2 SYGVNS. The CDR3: CASSEYKGASPREQYF. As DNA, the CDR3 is TGTGCCAGCAGTGAATATAAGGGGGCCTCTCCTCGGGAGCAGTACTTC.

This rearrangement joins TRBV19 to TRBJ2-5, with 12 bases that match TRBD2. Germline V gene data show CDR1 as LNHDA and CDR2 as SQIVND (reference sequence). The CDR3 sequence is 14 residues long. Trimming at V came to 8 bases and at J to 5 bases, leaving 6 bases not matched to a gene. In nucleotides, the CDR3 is TGTGCCAGTTCTAGCGGGGGGGCCGGGGAGACCCAGTACTTC. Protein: CASSSGGAGETQYF.

CDR3 nucleotides: TGTGCCAGCTCGGGACTTAATAATTCACCCCTCCACTTT. It is translated as CASSGLNNSPLHF. V and J are TRBV19 and TRBJ1-6, with D perhaps TRBD1 (5 bases). Trimming shortened V by 9 bases and J by 5 bases, and 11 bases separated the two germline ends. Germline V lookup: CDR1 LNHDA, CDR2 SQIVND (reference sequence). CDR3 length equals 13 residues.

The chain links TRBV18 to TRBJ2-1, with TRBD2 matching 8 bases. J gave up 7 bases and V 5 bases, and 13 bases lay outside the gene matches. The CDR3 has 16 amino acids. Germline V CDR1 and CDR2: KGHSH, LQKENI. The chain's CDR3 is CASSYSSGGGKNEQFF. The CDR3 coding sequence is TGTGCCAGCTCATACTCATCGGGCGGGGGGAAAAATGAGCAGTTCTTC.

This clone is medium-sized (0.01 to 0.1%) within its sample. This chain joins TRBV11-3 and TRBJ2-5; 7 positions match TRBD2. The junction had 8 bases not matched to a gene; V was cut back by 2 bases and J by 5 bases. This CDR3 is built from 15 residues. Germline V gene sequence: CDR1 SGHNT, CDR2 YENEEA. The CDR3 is CASSLPAQRGETQYF. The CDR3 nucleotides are TGTGCCAGCAGCTTACCCGCCCAGCGGGGCGAGACCCAGTACTTC.

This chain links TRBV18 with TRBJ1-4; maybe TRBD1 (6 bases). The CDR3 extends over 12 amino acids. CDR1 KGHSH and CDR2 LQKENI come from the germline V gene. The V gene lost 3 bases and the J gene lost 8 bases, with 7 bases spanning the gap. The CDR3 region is CASSPDREKLFF. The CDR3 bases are TGTGCCAGCTCACCCGACAGGGAAAAACTGTTTTTT. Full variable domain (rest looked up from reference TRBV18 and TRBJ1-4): NAGVMQNPRHLVRRRGQEARLRCSPMKGHSHVYWYRQLPEEGLKFMVYLQKENIIDESGMPKERFSAEFPKEGPSILRIQQVVRGDSAAYFCASSPDREKLFFGSGTQLSVL.

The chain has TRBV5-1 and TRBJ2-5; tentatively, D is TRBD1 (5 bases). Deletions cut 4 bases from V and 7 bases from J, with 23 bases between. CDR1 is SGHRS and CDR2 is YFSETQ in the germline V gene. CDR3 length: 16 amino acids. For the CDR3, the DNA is TGCGCCAGCAGCCCGTTAGGCCCTGGGGCGTTCAGGACCCAGTACTTC. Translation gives CASSPLGPGAFRTQYF.

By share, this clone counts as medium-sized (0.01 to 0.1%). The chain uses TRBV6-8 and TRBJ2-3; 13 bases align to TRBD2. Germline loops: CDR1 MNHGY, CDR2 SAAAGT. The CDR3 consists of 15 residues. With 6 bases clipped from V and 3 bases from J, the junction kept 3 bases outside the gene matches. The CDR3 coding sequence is TGTGCCAGCAGGGCGGGACTAGCGGGAACAGATACGCAGTATTTT. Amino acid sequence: CASRAGLAGTDTQYF.

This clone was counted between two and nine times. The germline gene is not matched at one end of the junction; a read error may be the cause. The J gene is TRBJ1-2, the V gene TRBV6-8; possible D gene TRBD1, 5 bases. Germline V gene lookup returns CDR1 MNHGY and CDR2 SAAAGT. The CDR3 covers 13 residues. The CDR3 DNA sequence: TGTGCCATCAGTGTGGGGACTACCTATGGCTACACCTTC. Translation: CAISVGTTYGYTF.

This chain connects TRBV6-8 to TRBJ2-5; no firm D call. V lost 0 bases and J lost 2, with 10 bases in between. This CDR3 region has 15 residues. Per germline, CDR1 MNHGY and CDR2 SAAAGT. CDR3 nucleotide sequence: TGTGCCAGCAGTTACTCGATTGAACAGCAAGAGACCCAGTACTTC. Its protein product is CASSYSIEQQETQYF.

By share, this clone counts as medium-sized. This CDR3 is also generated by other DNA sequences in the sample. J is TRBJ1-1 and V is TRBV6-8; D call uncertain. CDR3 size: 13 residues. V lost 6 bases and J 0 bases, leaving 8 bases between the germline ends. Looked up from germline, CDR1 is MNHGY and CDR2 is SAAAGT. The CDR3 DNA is TGTGCCAGCAGGGGCAGTATGAACACTGAAGCTTTCTTT. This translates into CASRGSMNTEAFF.

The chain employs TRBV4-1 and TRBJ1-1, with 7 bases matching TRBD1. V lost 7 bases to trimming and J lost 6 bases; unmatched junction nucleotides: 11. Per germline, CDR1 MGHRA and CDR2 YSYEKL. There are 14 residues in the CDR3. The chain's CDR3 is CASNDDRVISEAFF. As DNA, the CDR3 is TGCGCCAGCAACGACGACAGGGTGATTTCTGAAGCTTTCTTT.

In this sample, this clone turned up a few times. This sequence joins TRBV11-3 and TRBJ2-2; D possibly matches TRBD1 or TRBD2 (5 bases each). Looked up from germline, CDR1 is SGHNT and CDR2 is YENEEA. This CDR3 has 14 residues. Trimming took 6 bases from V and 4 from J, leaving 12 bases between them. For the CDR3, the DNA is TGTGCCAGCAGTAACCCGGGGACCACCGGGGAGCTGTTTTTT. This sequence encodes CASSNPGTTGELFF.

CDR3 loop: CSVGGTGLSEQYF. CDR3 nucleotides: TGCAGCGTAGGGGGGACAGGGCTCTCCGAGCAGTACTTC. The V call is TRBV29-1, the J call TRBJ2-7, with 9 bases that match TRBD1. After removal of 6 bases from V and 6 bases from J, the junction contained 9 bases not matched to a gene. This CDR3 contains 13 residues. CDR1 is SQVTM, CDR2 ANQGSEA, per germline.

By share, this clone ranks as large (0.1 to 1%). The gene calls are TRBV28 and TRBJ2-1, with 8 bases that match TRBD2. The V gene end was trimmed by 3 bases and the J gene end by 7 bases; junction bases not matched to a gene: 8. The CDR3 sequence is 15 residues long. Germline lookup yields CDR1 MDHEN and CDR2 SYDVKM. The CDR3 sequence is CASSFSGGTRNEQFF. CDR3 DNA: TGTGCCAGCAGTTTCAGCGGGGGCACCAGGAATGAGCAGTTCTTC.

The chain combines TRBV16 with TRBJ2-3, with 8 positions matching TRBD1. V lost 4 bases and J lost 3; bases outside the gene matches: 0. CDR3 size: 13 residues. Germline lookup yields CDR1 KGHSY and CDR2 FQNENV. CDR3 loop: CASSRDRTDTQYF. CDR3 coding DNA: TGTGCCAGCAGCCGGGACAGGACAGATACGCAGTATTTT. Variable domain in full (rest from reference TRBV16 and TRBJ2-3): GEEVAQTPKHLVRGEGQKAKLYCAPIKGHSYVFWYQQVLKNEFKFLISFQNENVFDETGMPKERFSAKCLPNSPCSLEIQATKLEDSAVYFCASSRDRTDTQYFGPGTRLTVL.

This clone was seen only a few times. In DNA form, the CDR3 reads TGTGCCAGCAGCTTAGATGGGCCAGGAATTACCTACGAGCAGTACTTC. It yields the protein CASSLDGPGITYEQYF. The chain uses TRBV11-3 and TRBJ2-7; D is undetermined. This CDR3 has 16 amino acids. V shed 0 bases and J shed 2 bases, with 14 bases lying between them. Per the germline V gene, CDR1 is SGHNT and CDR2 is YENEEA.